These 6 T cell receptor beta chains were sequenced from one sample in a study of cytomegalovirus exposure and HLA in healthy donors. It was with 60 Vbeta and 13 Jbeta primers that the PCR ran. This table comes from immunoSEQ multiplex PCR, and its TCRdb copy is limited to in-frame clones, with some not included. The sample records 120,000 or so clones, around 80% being singletons. The specimen was PBMCs. The receptors derive from a woman aged 45-60 years in good health and CMV-seropositive.

J is TRBJ2-7 and V is TRBV6-1; 8 bases fit TRBD1. V was clipped by 7 bases and J by 0 bases; unmatched bases: 2. This CDR3 comprises 13 residues. The germline V gene has CDR1 MNHNS and CDR2 SASEGT. The CDR3 is CASITGGSYEQYF. CDR3 DNA sequence: TGTGCCAGCATCACAGGGGGCTCCTACGAGCAGTACTTC.

The V call is TRBV18, the J call TRBJ1-4, with 7 bases aligning to TRBD1. The ends lost 3 bases at V and 8 bases at J; junction bases unmatched: 3. Germline lookup yields CDR1 KGHSH and CDR2 LQKENI. The CDR3 covers 13 residues. CDR3 protein: CASSPTGNEKLFF. CDR3 in DNA: TGTGCCAGCTCACCGACAGGGAACGAAAAACTGTTTTTT.

DNA of the CDR3: TGTGCCAGCAGCTTACGTCCCTCAGGGGGCACAGATACGCAGTATTTT. Translated, it gives CASSLRPSGGTDTQYF. This rearrangement joins TRBV7-9 to TRBJ2-3; possible D gene TRBD1, 6 bases. The CDR3 spans 16 residues. Trimming took 2 bases from V and 1 from J, leaving 13 bases between them. CDR1 is SEHNR, CDR2 FQNEAQ, per germline (reference sequence).

V gene TRBV10-3 combines with J gene TRBJ2-7, with 7 bases matching TRBD1. The CDR3 sequence is 15 residues long. CDR1 and CDR2 (germline): ENHRY, SYGVKD. The junction had 3 bases not matched to a gene; V was cut back by 1 base and J by 0 bases. The CDR3 spells CAISELGTASYEQYF. Here the CDR3 DNA reads TGTGCCATCAGTGAGTTAGGGACAGCCTCCTACGAGCAGTACTTC.

V and J are TRBV7-2 and TRBJ1-1; 11 nucleotides agree with TRBD1. The CDR3 is 17 amino acids. Germline-derived CDR1 and CDR2 are SGHTA and FQGNSA. V lost 1 base, J lost 10 bases, and 14 bases stayed unmatched. The CDR3 DNA is TGTGCCAGCAGCTTAGATAGGACAGGGGGCGCATTCAAAGGAGCTTTCTTT. This gives the protein CASSLDRTGGAFKGAFF.

The V and J genes are TRBV5-1 and TRBJ1-4; weak D call: TRBD1 (6 bases). V lost 0 bases, J lost 0 bases, and 12 bases lay in between. Per germline, CDR1 SGHRS and CDR2 YFSETQ. CDR3 length: 17 amino acids. The DNA for the CDR3 is TGCGCCAGCAGCTTGGATAGGGGGAGTGCAACTAATGAAAAACTGTTTTTT. It yields the protein CASSLDRGSATNEKLFF. Combining the CDR3 with reference TRBV5-1 and TRBJ1-4 gives the whole variable domain KAGVTQTPRYLIKTRGQQVTLSCSPISGHRSVSWYQQTPGQGLQFLFEYFSETQRNKGNFPGRFSGRQFSNSRSEMNVSTLELGDSALYLCASSLDRGSATNEKLFFGSGTQLSVL.